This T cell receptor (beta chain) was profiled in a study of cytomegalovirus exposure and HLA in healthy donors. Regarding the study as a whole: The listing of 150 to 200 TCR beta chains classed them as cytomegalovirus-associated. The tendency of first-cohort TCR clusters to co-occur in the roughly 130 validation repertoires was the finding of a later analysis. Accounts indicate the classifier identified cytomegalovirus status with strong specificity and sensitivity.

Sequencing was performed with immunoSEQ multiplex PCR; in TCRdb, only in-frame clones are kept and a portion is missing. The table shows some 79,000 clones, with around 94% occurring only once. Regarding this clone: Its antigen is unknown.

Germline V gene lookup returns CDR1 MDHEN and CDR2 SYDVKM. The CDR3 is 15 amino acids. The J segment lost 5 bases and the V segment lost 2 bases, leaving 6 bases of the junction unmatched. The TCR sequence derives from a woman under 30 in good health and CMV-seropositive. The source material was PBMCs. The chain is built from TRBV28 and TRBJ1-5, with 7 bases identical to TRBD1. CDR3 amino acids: CASSLPDRPDQPQHF. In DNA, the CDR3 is TGTGCCAGCAGTTTACCGGACAGGCCCGATCAGCCCCAGCATTTT.